This record covers a single TCR beta chain. No antigen is known for it. The sample is drawn from a study of beta chain features in type 1 diabetes. Reverse transcription of all isolated RNA meant that expressed TCRB transcripts were sequenced. Generated by immunoSEQ multiplex PCR, the TCRdb table keeps only in-frame clones and is missing some. The sample has fewer than 350,000 clones, approximately 16% seen once. The CDR3 length is 13 residues. Germline trimming cut 6 bases from V and 9 bases from J; bases unmatched to any gene: 7. CDR1 is SEHNR, CDR2 FQNEAQ, per germline (reference sequence). Study outcomes and limitations: For Type 1 diabetes patients, all four CD4+ subsets carried TCRB CDR3s that were moderately but significantly shorter.

This chain links TRBV7-9 with TRBJ2-1, with 8 positions matching TRBD1. Sequencing was carried out using naive CD4+ T cells from blood. The receptor was isolated from a young man with type 1 diabetes. CDR3 region: CASSLSQGAEQFF. The CDR3, as DNA: TGTGCCAGCAGTCTTAGTCAGGGGGCTGAGCAGTTCTTC. Together with reference TRBV7-9 and TRBJ2-1, the CDR3 gives the full variable domain: DTGVSQNPRHKITKRGQNVTFRCDPISEHNRLYWYRQTLGQGPEFLTYFQNEAQLEKSRLLSDRFSAERPKGSFSTLEIQRTEQGDSAMYLCASSLSQGAEQFFGPGTRLTVL.